The clone carrying this T cell receptor (beta chain) has a count of ten or more. Its antigen remains unidentified. Each CDR3 protein is one row after TCRdb ran MiXCR on the 5' RACE reads. The sample holds 120,000 to 150,000 distinct CDR3 sequences, about 6.1% seen once. The CDR3 loop spans 14 amino acids. Trimming took off 4 bases at V and 0 bases at J, with 11 bases between the two ends. The germline gives CDR1 SGHDT, CDR2 YYEEEE. This record belongs to a study of T-cell memory formation after mild COVID-19. Study context: Among the donors, TCR clusters were largely specific to each donor. Findings and caveats of the study: Contracting clones localized mainly to CM and EM when CD4+ and mainly to EMRA when CD8+.

The sequencing input was PBMCs or a T cell subset sorted from them (not recorded which). The TCR sequence derives from an adult woman who had mild COVID-19 (a few samples of this study predate the infection). Cell type and time point are not known. The chain has TRBV5-6 and TRBJ2-7; D might be TRBD2 (6 bases). CDR3 sequence: CASSPRDSSYEQYF. In DNA form, the CDR3 reads TGTGCCAGCAGCCCCCGGGACTCCTCCTACGAGCAGTACTTC.